The T cell receptor (beta chain) under discussion was sequenced for a study of breast tumors, draining lymph nodes, adjacent tissues. The study, taken as a whole, reports: Tumor TCR diversity was below lymph nodes but above nontumor tissue. Most tumor T cells seemingly derive from lymph node, then expand in tumor. Tumor T cell lymph node origin was a supported hypothesis, not proven. Compared with basal-like, luminal-like tumors shared significantly more repertoire with nontumor tissue.

TCRdb fed the multiplex PCR reads into MiXCR, producing one record per CDR3 protein. The sample lists about 200,000 distinct CDR3 sequences, less than 35% seen once, with about 3.9% in the top ten. Germline V CDR1 and CDR2: SGHTA, FQGNSA. This CDR3 has 16 amino acids. The J segment lost 5 bases and the V segment lost 5 bases, leaving 13 bases of the junction unmatched. Axillary draining lymph nodes of breast cancer patients supplied the node samples. A word on this clonotype: No antigen is known for it.

The receptor was isolated from a female donor with breast cancer. Some clones in this sample may be carry-over from other donors' samples. The V gene is TRBV7-2, the J gene TRBJ2-7; TRBD1 aligns across 9 bases. Sequences were obtained from axillary lymph node tissue. The CDR3 coding sequence is TGTGCCAGCAGCCGTGGGCTAGCGGACAGGGGCCACGAGCAGTACTTC. Amino acid sequence: CASSRGLADRGHEQYF.